This passage covers 9 T cell receptor beta chains from one sample sequenced in a study of cytomegalovirus exposure and HLA in healthy donors. 60 Vbeta and 13 Jbeta primers were used in PCR. The table came from immunoSEQ multiplex PCR; TCRdb's copy has only in-frame clones and leaves some out. This sample's clone table lists more than 85,000 clones. Sequencing was performed on PBMCs. The receptors here all came from a girl aged 10 to 17 in good health and CMV-seropositive.

The rearrangement joins TRBV20-1 to TRBJ1-1; D ambiguous. Trimming pared 6 bases from V and 9 bases from J, leaving 14 bases between. Germline loops: CDR1 DFQATT, CDR2 SNEGSKA (reference sequence). CDR3 length: 11 residues. For the CDR3, the DNA is TGCAGTGCCCGCCGGGAAGCCAAAGCTTTCTTT. Protein product: CSARREAKAFF.

The DNA for the CDR3 is TGTGCCTGGAGTGAGTGGCGGAGTGAAAAACTGTTTTTT. It is translated as CAWSEWRSEKLFF. The rearrangement links TRBV30 to TRBJ1-4; D unclear. Germline lookup yields CDR1 GTSNPN and CDR2 SVGIG (reference sequence). V lost 1 base, J lost 7 bases, and 10 bases lay in between. The CDR3 sequence is 13 residues long.

The gene calls are TRBV11-1 and TRBJ1-1, with D maybe TRBD1 (5 bases). CDR1 SGHAT and CDR2 FQDESV come from the germline V gene (reference sequence). The length of the CDR3 is 14 residues. V dropped 2 bases and J dropped 4 bases, with 11 bases sitting between them. The CDR3 reads CASSLTGVATEAFF. The CDR3 DNA reads as TGTGCCAGCAGCTTAACGGGGGTCGCCACTGAAGCTTTCTTT. Looking up the rest from reference TRBV11-1 and TRBJ1-1 gives the full variable domain: EAEVAQSPRYKITEKSQAVAFWCDPISGHATLYWYRQILGQGPELLVQFQDESVVDDSQLPKDRFSAERLKGVDSTLKIQPAELGDSAMYLCASSLTGVATEAFFGQGTRLTVV.

The V and J genes are TRBV5-5 and TRBJ1-1; D is undetermined. This CDR3 comprises 12 residues. Trimming took 1 base from V and 7 from J, leaving 8 bases between them. Germline loops: CDR1 SGHKS, CDR2 YYEKEE (reference sequence). CDR3 nucleotide sequence: TGTGCCAGCAGCTTGTACGCAGGTGAAGCTTTCTTT. It yields the protein CASSLYAGEAFF.

The chain employs TRBV29-1 and TRBJ1-2; 10 bases match TRBD1. The CDR3 has 14 amino acids. With 0 bases clipped from V and 7 bases from J, the junction kept 5 bases outside the gene matches. Per the germline V gene, CDR1 is SQVTM and CDR2 is ANQGSEA. CDR3 protein: CSVEDPGQGFGYTF. CDR3 nucleotide sequence: TGCAGCGTTGAAGACCCGGGACAGGGGTTTGGCTACACCTTC.

The V gene is TRBV6-1, the J gene TRBJ2-1; D is possibly TRBD1 (5 bases). The CDR3 is 11 amino acids. The V gene lost 5 bases and the J gene lost 8 bases, with 7 bases spanning the gap. CDR1 and CDR2 from the germline V gene are MNHNS and SASEGT. The CDR3 DNA sequence: TGTGCCAGCAGTTTACAGGATGAGCAGTTCTTC. Its translation is CASSLQDEQFF.

This chain connects TRBV29-1 to TRBJ1-1; TRBD1 is a possible D gene (5 bases). Germline lookup yields CDR1 SQVTM and CDR2 ANQGSEA. With 6 bases removed from V and 7 bases from J, the gap between germline ends came to 18 bases. The length of the CDR3 is 13 residues. CDR3 in amino acids: CSVGDSSASEAFF. The CDR3 coding sequence is TGCAGCGTCGGCGACAGTTCTGCGAGTGAAGCTTTCTTT.

This sequence joins TRBV20-1 and TRBJ1-1; TRBD1 agrees at 9 bases. The ends lost 6 bases at V and 7 bases at J; junction bases unmatched: 3. Per the germline V gene, CDR1 is DFQATT and CDR2 is SNEGSKA (reference sequence). The CDR3 contains 11 residues. CDR3 sequence (DNA): TGCAGTGCAGACAGGGGGAGTGAAGCTTTCTTT. This sequence encodes CSADRGSEAFF.

The chain has TRBV5-1 and TRBJ2-7, with D perhaps TRBD1 (6 bases). This CDR3 has 17 amino acids. Germline V gene lookup returns CDR1 SGHRS and CDR2 YFSETQ. With 3 bases removed from V and 4 bases from J, the gap between germline ends came to 23 bases. The CDR3 nucleotides are TGCGCCAGCAGCTGGGGCACCCGGGACACCCTGGTTTACGAGCAGTACTTC. Protein: CASSWGTRDTLVYEQYF.